Below are 26 T cell receptor beta chains sequenced from a single sample in a study of T cells after yellow fever vaccination. TCRdb re-called the 5' RACE reads through MiXCR, storing one row per CDR3 protein. Of some 300,000 distinct CDR3 sequences listed, around 8.6% are singletons. The material was CD4+ T cells sorted from PBMCs, obtained 5 days after the yellow fever booster vaccination. These TCRs come from a man aged 18 to 30 who received the YFV17D yellow fever vaccine.

This clonotype was detected once. The chain employs TRBV6-2 or TRBV6-3 and TRBJ1-6, with 9 bases aligning to TRBD1. J was trimmed by 13 bases and V by 8 bases; bases with no gene match: 6. CDR1 and CDR2 (germline): MNHEY, SVGEGT. CDR3 size: 12 residues. CDR3 DNA: TGTGCCAGCGGACTACAGGGGGCCCCCCTCCACTTT. It codes for CASGLQGAPLHF.

The V call is TRBV4-3, the J call TRBJ2-7; 10 bases are shared with TRBD1. The trim removed 0 bases at V and 4 bases at J, leaving 9 bases unmatched. The V gene's germline CDR1 is LGHNA and CDR2 YSLEER. The CDR3 runs to 17 residues. The CDR3 protein is CASSQDFRGQGTYEQYV. CDR3 DNA sequence: TGCGCCAGCAGCCAAGATTTCCGGGGACAGGGGACATACGAGCAGTACGTC.

The gene calls are TRBV20-1 and TRBJ2-3; TRBD2 matches 9 bases. The CDR3 contains 15 residues. Germline V gene sequence: CDR1 DFQATT, CDR2 SNEGSKA (reference sequence). J lost 3 bases, V lost 1 base, and 5 bases had no gene match. Here the CDR3 reads CSARVGSGGTDTQYF. The CDR3 DNA is TGCAGTGCTAGAGTTGGTAGCGGGGGAACAGATACGCAGTATTTT.

This clonotype was found many times. The chain recombines TRBV20-1 with TRBJ2-3; D unresolved. The V gene's germline CDR1 is DFQATT and CDR2 SNEGSKA (reference sequence). V lost 6 bases and J lost 3, with 10 bases in between. The CDR3 consists of 12 residues. The CDR3 protein is CSALTRTDTQYF. In DNA, the CDR3 is TGCAGTGCCCTTACCCGGACAGATACGCAGTATTTT.

Ten or more counts support this clonotype. The chain is built from TRBV7-9 and TRBJ1-1, with no clear D. Trimming removed 5 bases from V and 0 bases from J, with 13 bases in between. CDR1 is SEHNR and CDR2 is FQNEAQ in the germline V gene (reference sequence). This CDR3 comprises 15 residues. CDR3 in amino acids: CASSPGLQLNTEAFF. The CDR3 region has the DNA TGTGCCAGCAGCCCGGGGTTACAGTTGAACACTGAAGCTTTCTTT.

This clonotype was counted ten times or more. The J gene is TRBJ1-4, the V gene TRBV25-1, with 8 bases fitting TRBD1. V trimming: 4 bases; J trimming: 7 bases; junction bases outside the gene matches: 2. CDR1 MGHDK and CDR2 SYGVNS come from the germline V gene. This CDR3 region has 13 residues. CDR3 sequence (DNA): TGTGCCAGCAGTGTCACAGGGGGTGAAAAACTGTTTTTT. As protein: CASSVTGGEKLFF. Full variable domain (outside the CDR3, taken from reference TRBV25-1 and TRBJ1-4): EADIYQTPRYLVIGTGKKITLECSQTMGHDKMYWYQQDPGMELHLIHYSYGVNSTEKGDLSSESTVSRIRTEHFPLTLESARPSHTSQYLCASSVTGGEKLFFGSGTQLSVL.

Many counts were recorded for this clonotype. The chain couples TRBV5-8 to TRBJ1-1; 9 bases align to TRBD1. Germline CDR1 SGHTS, CDR2 YDEGEE. The CDR3 loop spans 13 amino acids. J lost 4 bases, V lost 9 bases, and 7 bases had no gene match. CDR3 sequence (DNA): TGTGCCAACTCACTACAGGGGGCCACTGAAGCTTTCTTT. This encodes CANSLQGATEAFF.

The sample holds many counts of this clonotype. The CDR3 nucleotides are TGCAGTGCGTCGACGAATCCGATAAACTATGGCTACACCTTC. Translation: CSASTNPINYGYTF. The chain carries TRBV20-1 and TRBJ1-2; no clear D gene. CDR3 size: 14 residues. Looked up from germline, CDR1 is DFQATT and CDR2 is SNEGSKA (reference sequence). Between the trimmed V and J ends, which lost 6 bases and 2 bases, there was a span of 16 bases.

This clonotype has a handful of counts. The CDR3 sequence: CASSTRQTSYNEQFF. As DNA, the CDR3 is TGTGCCAGTAGTACCCGACAGACATCCTACAATGAGCAGTTCTTC. The V and J genes are TRBV19 and TRBJ2-1, with D possibly being TRBD1 (5 bases). Deletions cut 4 bases from V and 1 base from J, with 11 bases between. CDR1 is LNHDA and CDR2 is SQIVND in the germline V gene (reference sequence). This CDR3 region has 15 residues.

In its sample, this clonotype was seen a few times. The chain employs TRBV12-3 or TRBV12-4 and TRBJ1-4; 7 nucleotides agree with TRBD1. CDR3 length: 15 residues. Trimming cost V 6 bases and J 3 bases; bases outside gene matches: 7. Here the CDR3 DNA reads TGTGCCAGCAGAGGAAGGGGGCTGGCTAATGAAAAACTGTTTTTT. Its translation: CASRGRGLANEKLFF.

The V and J genes are TRBV15 and TRBJ2-6; 7 bases map to TRBD1. V shed 4 bases and J 4 bases; nucleotides not matched to a gene: 10. The CDR3 contains 17 residues. The germline V gene encodes CDR1 LNHNV and CDR2 YYDKDF (reference sequence). CDR3 in amino acids: CATSTRQGPRGANVLTF. The CDR3 nucleotides are TGTGCCACCAGCACTCGACAGGGACCAAGGGGGGCCAACGTCCTGACTTTC.

The J gene is TRBJ2-5, the V gene TRBV20-1; 12 bases agree with TRBD2. The germline V gene has CDR1 DFQATT and CDR2 SNEGSKA (reference sequence). V lost 6 bases to trimming and J lost 5 bases; unmatched junction nucleotides: 7. This CDR3 comprises 14 residues. The CDR3 here is CSAWTSGDQETQYF. In DNA, the CDR3 is TGCAGTGCCTGGACTAGCGGGGATCAGGAGACCCAGTACTTC.

V is TRBV5-1 and J is TRBJ2-3; 7 bases are shared with TRBD1. V lost 0 bases and J lost 2; bases outside the gene matches: 3. Looked up from germline, CDR1 is SGHRS and CDR2 is YFSETQ. The CDR3 totals 15 residues. This CDR3 is CASSLGDRDTDTQYF. Here the CDR3 DNA reads TGCGCCAGCAGCTTGGGGGACAGAGACACAGATACGCAGTATTTT.

CDR3 region: CASSLQGFTVLTF. The CDR3 DNA reads as TGTGCCAGCAGCTTACAGGGTTTTACCGTCCTGACTTTC. J is TRBJ2-6 and V is TRBV7-9; possibly TRBD1 for D (5 bases). Trimming pared 2 bases from V and 12 bases from J, leaving 11 bases between. This CDR3 contains 13 residues. In germline, CDR1 is SEHNR, CDR2 FQNEAQ (reference sequence).

The chain has TRBV12-3 or TRBV12-4 and TRBJ2-7, with D hard to call. The germline V and J ends were trimmed by 2 bases and 5 bases, with 7 bases remaining between them. This CDR3 is built from 12 residues. For the CDR3, the DNA is TGTGCCAGCAGTTTAAATGCTAACGAGCAGTACTTC. Translating gives CASSLNANEQYF.

In its sample, this clonotype was seen many times. This chain connects TRBV7-3 to TRBJ2-1; 9 bases fit TRBD1. J was trimmed by 10 bases and V by 5 bases; bases with no gene match: 15. The CDR3 loop spans 16 amino acids. Per the germline V gene, CDR1 is SGHTA and CDR2 is FQGTGA. The CDR3 DNA reads as TGTGCCAGCAGCAGAGGGCGGGGACAGGGTGACGGGGAGCAGTTCTTC. Residues: CASSRGRGQGDGEQFF.

V and J are TRBV20-1 and TRBJ1-5; D is unclear. The ends were cut back, 1 base at V and 2 bases at J, with 15 bases in the middle. This CDR3 has 16 amino acids. Per the germline V gene, CDR1 is DFQATT and CDR2 is SNEGSKA (reference sequence). The CDR3 coding sequence is TGCAGTGCTAGAGGGTTCAGTGAGGTCGGCAATCAGCCCCAGCATTTT. Amino acids: CSARGFSEVGNQPQHF.

The rearrangement joins TRBV9 to TRBJ1-2; no clear D gene. Germline lookup yields CDR1 SGDLS and CDR2 YYNGEE. V dropped 1 base and J dropped 6 bases, with 13 bases sitting between them. This CDR3 spans 14 amino acids. The CDR3 DNA is TGTGCCAGCAGCGTAAGTCGGGGTTACCATGGCTACACCTTC. Protein: CASSVSRGYHGYTF.

The chain combines TRBV3-1 with TRBJ2-5; TRBD1 aligns across 11 bases. V shed 4 bases, J shed 5 bases, and the junction held 9 bases outside the gene matches. The germline CDR1 and CDR2 sequences are LGHDT and YNNKEL (reference sequence). CDR3 length: 16 residues. The chain's CDR3 is CASSLGRDRGSETQYF. DNA for the CDR3: TGTGCCAGCAGCCTAGGAAGGGACAGGGGGTCGGAGACCCAGTACTTC.

The table lists this clonotype with a few counts. V usage is TRBV30 and J usage is TRBJ2-7; 9 bases fit TRBD2. In germline, CDR1 is GTSNPN, CDR2 SVGIG (reference sequence). The CDR3 is 15 amino acids. V trimming: 4 bases; J trimming: 1 base; junction bases outside the gene matches: 8. CDR3 in amino acids: CAWNFPGLASYEQYF. CDR3 nucleotide sequence: TGTGCCTGGAACTTTCCGGGACTAGCATCCTACGAGCAGTACTTC.

This clonotype was counted ten times or more. This chain joins TRBV7-3 and TRBJ2-7; TRBD1 might be the D (6 bases). The CDR3 loop spans 13 amino acids. Germline V CDR1 and CDR2: SGHTA, FQGTGA. Trimming took off 2 bases at V and 4 bases at J, with 9 bases between the two ends. CDR3 in amino acids: CASSLLTGYEQYF. The CDR3 DNA is TGTGCCAGCAGCTTACTGACAGGTTACGAGCAGTACTTC.

In its sample, this clonotype was seen a few times. The gene calls are TRBV14 and TRBJ1-1; D gene uncertain. Germline CDR1 SGHDN, CDR2 FVKESK. The V gene lost 0 bases and the J gene lost 5 bases, with 22 bases spanning the gap. The CDR3 extends over 18 amino acids. CDR3 sequence: CASSQDYGRERRGTEAFF. The CDR3 nucleotides are TGTGCCAGCAGCCAAGATTACGGGAGGGAACGAAGAGGGACTGAAGCTTTCTTT.

This clonotype appeared many times. This rearrangement joins TRBV7-3 to TRBJ1-1, with D maybe TRBD1 (6 bases). CDR3 size: 14 residues. In germline, CDR1 is SGHTA, CDR2 FQGTGA. V dropped 5 bases and J dropped 4 bases, with 14 bases sitting between them. The CDR3 coding sequence is TGTGCCAGCAGCCCCTCCGGGGGCGGCACTGAAGCTTTCTTT. Translated: CASSPSGGGTEAFF.

The J gene is TRBJ2-6, the V gene TRBV4-1, with TRBD1 matching over 7 bases. CDR3 size: 20 residues. CDR1 is MGHRA, CDR2 YSYEKL, per germline. V shed 3 bases and J 0 bases; nucleotides not matched to a gene: 14. The CDR3 DNA reads as TGCGCCAGCAGCCATGGGCTAGTGGGACAGTTTTTCTCTGGGGCCAACGTCCTGACTTTC. It codes for CASSHGLVGQFFSGANVLTF.

The chain joins TRBV4-1 to TRBJ2-3; D could derive from TRBD1 or TRBD2 (5 bases each). Trimming pared 4 bases from V and 3 bases from J, leaving 20 bases between. This CDR3 contains 17 residues. Germline lookup yields CDR1 MGHRA and CDR2 YSYEKL. The CDR3 reads CASSPGEGMGGTDTQYF. CDR3 bases: TGCGCCAGCAGCCCAGGCGAGGGGATGGGTGGAACAGATACGCAGTATTTT.

This sequence joins TRBV18 and TRBJ2-7; 7 nucleotides line up with TRBD2. The trim removed 5 bases at V and 3 bases at J, leaving 7 bases unmatched. Germline lookup yields CDR1 KGHSH and CDR2 LQKENI. This CDR3 has 14 residues. The CDR3 coding sequence is TGTGCCAGCTCAGCTACCCGGGGGGACTACGAGCAGTACTTC. It encodes CASSATRGDYEQYF. Complete variable domain (other parts from reference TRBV18 and TRBJ2-7): NAGVMQNPRHLVRRRGQEARLRCSPMKGHSHVYWYRQLPEEGLKFMVYLQKENIIDESGMPKERFSAEFPKEGPSILRIQQVVRGDSAAYFCASSATRGDYEQYFGPGTRLTVT.